This T cell receptor (beta chain) was captured by sequencing in a study of cytomegalovirus exposure and HLA in healthy donors. Study details: The roughly 130 validation repertoires used the same platform as the 550 to 800 first-cohort repertoires (as reported by a later analysis). The study, taken as a whole, reports: Both high specificity and high sensitivity reportedly marked the classifier's diagnosis of cytomegalovirus status. Generally TCR sequences proved uncommon, though certain public TCRs appeared in numerous donors. As confirmed in vitro, a few CMV-associated chains were specific for CMV antigens.

Measured with immunoSEQ multiplex PCR; TCRdb has only the in-frame clones, and not every one. The table lists about 88,000 clones, around 82% of them singletons, with about 12% in the top ten. This clone has just one count. The antigen is undetermined. The material sequenced was PBMCs. The TCR originated in a woman aged 18-30 years in good health and CMV-seropositive.

Here the CDR3 reads CASSAQEDQPQHF. CDR3 coding DNA: TGTGCCAGCAGTGCACAGGAAGATCAGCCCCAGCATTTT. V is TRBV6-4 and J is TRBJ1-5; TRBD1 might be the D (5 bases). The ends were cut back, 4 bases at V and 5 bases at J, with 9 bases in the middle. Germline CDR1 is MRHNA and CDR2 is SNTAGT. The CDR3 has 13 residues.